This entry describes one T cell receptor (beta chain). Its antigen is currently unknown. This specimen comes from a study of radiation and T cells in renal cell carcinoma. Study-level information: Nephrectomy followed 15 Gy stereotactic body radiation by 4 weeks.

The time point was: blood 2 weeks post-SBRT. Noted treatment: 15 Gy SBRT to primary tumor, nephrectomy 4 weeks later. Blood was sampled at baseline, 2 weeks and 4 weeks after SBRT. Study outcomes and limitations: From baseline, blood top tumor clonotypes peaked at 2 weeks post-radiation. Pretreatment tumor biopsies were lacking, so baseline clonotypes are unknown.

Germline lookup yields CDR1 SGHRS and CDR2 YFSETQ. This CDR3 is 15 amino acids long. With V trimmed by 4 bases and J by 2 bases, 8 bases remained unmatched. TCRdb's copy holds only in-frame clones and misses some; the assay was immunoSEQ multiplex PCR. The profile shows 100,000 to 150,000 clones, around 82% of them singletons. The starting material was blood, obtained from a patient whose treatment included radiotherapy and nephrectomy. The TCR was taken from a man over 45 with renal cell carcinoma. The rearrangement joins TRBV5-1 to TRBJ1-1; 7 bases map to TRBD1. The CDR3 bases are TGCGCCAGCAGCATAGCCGGGACAGTTAACACTGAAGCTTTCTTT. Translated, it gives CASSIAGTVNTEAFF.